A single sample gave rise to the 10 T cell receptor beta chains below, sequenced in a study of cytomegalovirus exposure and HLA in healthy donors (TCRdb year 2017). Libraries were built with the immunoSEQ multiplex PCR assay. A mixture of 60 forward primers for TCR Vbeta segments and 13 reverse primers for TCR Jbeta segments was used in the multiplex PCR. In its TCRdb copy, this immuneACCESS table keeps in-frame sequences only and misses some clones. Where compared with another copy, unresolved V genes explain less than half of these, and the others have no known cause. In this sample the table shows fewer than 250,000 clones, 80% to 85% of which occur a single time. Of the sample, roughly 0.71% falls within the top ten clones. Sequencing was done on a sample of PBMCs. The receptor source for this set is a boy aged 2-15 years in good health and CMV-seronegative.

The chain couples TRBV30 to TRBJ1-4; maybe TRBD1 (6 bases). The CDR3 spans 13 residues. Germline V gene data show CDR1 as GTSNPN and CDR2 as SVGIG (reference sequence). V was cut by 2 bases and J by 7 bases, with 11 bases left in between. DNA for the CDR3: TGTGCCTGGAGTAGGGGGAGTACTGAAAAACTGTTTTTT. Translation: CAWSRGSTEKLFF.

As to this clone: At one boundary the junction diverges from the germline segment, which might be a read error. J is TRBJ1-1 and V is TRBV11-2; TRBD1 matches 8 bases. Germline values: CDR1 SGHAT, CDR2 FQNNGV. The CDR3 length is 13 residues. CDR3 loop: CANSLGQGGEAFF. The CDR3, as DNA: TGTGCCAACAGCCTCGGACAGGGAGGTGAAGCTTTCTTT.

CDR3 nucleotides: TGTGCCAGCAGCTTGGAGGGGGGGCCGAACACTGAAGCTTTCTTT. Protein sequence: CASSLEGGPNTEAFF. The rearrangement joins TRBV5-8 to TRBJ1-1, with D possibly being TRBD1 (6 bases). Per the germline V gene, CDR1 is SGHTS and CDR2 is YDEGEE. Trimming took 0 bases from V and 1 from J, leaving 10 bases between them. CDR3 length: 15 amino acids.

The rearrangement uses TRBV6-1 and TRBJ2-3; 11 bases agree with TRBD2. CDR3 size: 19 residues. V was clipped by 2 bases and J by 5 bases; unmatched bases: 15. CDR1 and CDR2 (germline): MNHNS, SASEGT. In nucleotides, the CDR3 is TGTGCCAGCAGTGAAATCGCCCTAGCGGGGGGCCTCGGAGGAGATACGCAGTATTTT. This codes for CASSEIALAGGLGGDTQYF.

The V gene is TRBV6-5, the J gene TRBJ1-4, with D possibly being TRBD1 (5 bases). Trimming pared 8 bases from V and 1 base from J, leaving 14 bases between. The CDR3 is made up of 15 amino acids. Germline CDR1 MNHEY, CDR2 SVGAGI. CDR3 DNA: TGTGCCAGCGCGGATACAGGCAGAACTAATGAAAAACTGTTTTTT. Residues: CASADTGRTNEKLFF.

The chain joins TRBV6-1 to TRBJ1-1; 11 nucleotides agree with TRBD1. CDR3 length: 16 amino acids. V was pared by 1 base and J by 4 bases, with 5 bases of the junction left unmatched. Germline V gene lookup returns CDR1 MNHNS and CDR2 SASEGT. Here the CDR3 reads CASSEEGTGGGTEAFF. The CDR3 nucleotides are TGTGCCAGCAGTGAAGAGGGGACAGGGGGTGGCACTGAAGCTTTCTTT.

The chain recombines TRBV27 with TRBJ2-3, with D possibly TRBD2 on 6 matching bases. V was shortened by 2 bases and J by 3 bases, with 18 bases between the two germline ends. The germline gives CDR1 MNHEY, CDR2 SMNVEV (reference sequence). The CDR3 contains 17 residues. The chain's CDR3 is CASSLRERKLKTDTQYF. Here the CDR3 DNA reads TGTGCCAGCAGTTTACGGGAGCGAAAATTAAAGACAGATACGCAGTATTTT.

The chain has TRBV30 and TRBJ2-5; possible D gene TRBD2, 6 bases. CDR1 is GTSNPN and CDR2 is SVGIG in the germline V gene (reference sequence). The CDR3 covers 12 residues. Deletions cut 5 bases from V and 5 bases from J, with 12 bases between. The CDR3 sequence is CAWATSRETQYF. CDR3 DNA sequence: TGTGCCTGGGCTACTAGCAGGGAGACCCAGTACTTC.

CDR3 coding DNA: TGTGCCAGCAGCCGGACAGGAGCGAACACTGAAGCTTTCTTT. It translates to CASSRTGANTEAFF. The genes are TRBV6-1 and TRBJ1-1; 7 positions match TRBD1. V lost 6 bases to trimming and J lost 1 base; unmatched junction nucleotides: 5. CDR1 and CDR2 (germline): MNHNS, SASEGT. This CDR3 region has 14 residues.

The chain employs TRBV5-4 and TRBJ1-2; 10 bases are a match to TRBD1. Germline V CDR1 and CDR2: SGHNT, YYREEE (reference sequence). Trimming at V came to 0 bases and at J to 6 bases, leaving 5 bases not matched to a gene. The CDR3 totals 15 residues. CDR3 in amino acids: CASSLGGQGWDGYTF. The DNA of the CDR3 is TGTGCCAGCAGCTTGGGGGGACAGGGGTGGGATGGCTACACCTTC.